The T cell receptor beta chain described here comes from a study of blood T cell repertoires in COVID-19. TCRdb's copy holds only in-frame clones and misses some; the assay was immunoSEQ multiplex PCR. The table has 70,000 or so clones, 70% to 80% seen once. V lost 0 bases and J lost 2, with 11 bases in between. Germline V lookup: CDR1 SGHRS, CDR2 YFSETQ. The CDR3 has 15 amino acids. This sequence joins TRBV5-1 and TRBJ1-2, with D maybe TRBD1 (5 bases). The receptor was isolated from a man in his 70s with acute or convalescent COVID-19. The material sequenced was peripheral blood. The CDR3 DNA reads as TGCGCCAGCAGCTTGGAACAGGTCCCCAACTATGGCTACACCTTC. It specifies CASSLEQVPNYGYTF.